This T cell receptor (beta chain) emerged from a study of control samples from healthy donors and cancer patients. Deletions cut 4 bases from V and 1 base from J, with 10 bases between. The CDR3 has 14 amino acids. CDR1 and CDR2 from the germline V gene are SNHLY and FYNNEI. Only in-frame clones appear in the TCRdb table, and some are missing; sequencing was by immunoSEQ multiplex PCR. Among 35,000 to 55,000 clones listed, roughly 90% were seen once. The V and J genes are TRBV2 and TRBJ1-1, with D maybe TRBD1 (5 bases). The receptor was derived from a woman aged 40 to 50 with head and neck cancer. What was sequenced was PBMCs. CDR3 loop: CASSGQGKNTEAFF. The CDR3 bases are TGTGCCAGCAGTGGGCAGGGAAAGAACACTGAAGCTTTCTTT.